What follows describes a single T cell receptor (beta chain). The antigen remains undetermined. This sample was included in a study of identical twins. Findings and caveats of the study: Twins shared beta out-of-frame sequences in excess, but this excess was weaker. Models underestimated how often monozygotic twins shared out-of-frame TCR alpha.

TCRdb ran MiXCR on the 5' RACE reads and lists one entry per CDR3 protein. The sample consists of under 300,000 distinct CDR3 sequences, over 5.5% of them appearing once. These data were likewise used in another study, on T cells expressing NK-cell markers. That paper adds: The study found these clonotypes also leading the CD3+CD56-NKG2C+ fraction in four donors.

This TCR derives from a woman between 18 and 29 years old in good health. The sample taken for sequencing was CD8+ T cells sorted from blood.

CDR3 loop: CASSLPLAGGPAYNEQFF. Here the CDR3 DNA reads TGTGCCAGCAGCTTACCTTTAGCGGGAGGTCCGGCATACAATGAGCAGTTCTTC. The rearrangement uses TRBV11-2 and TRBJ2-1; 10 nucleotides match TRBD2. Germline V CDR1 and CDR2: SGHAT, FQNNGV. V lost 2 bases to trimming and J lost 4 bases; unmatched junction nucleotides: 11. The CDR3 has 18 residues.